The 18 T cell receptor beta chains given below trace back to one sample, sequenced in a study of OX40 agonist ivuxolimab in advanced cancers. Sequencing used immunoSEQ multiplex PCR; TCRdb keeps in-frame clones, though not all of them. The table has about 38,000 clones, about 90% seen once. The specimen comprised CD4+ or CD8+ T cells sorted from blood, sampled in a trial of the OX40 agonist ivuxolimab. These receptor sequences come from an adult with an advanced solid tumor such as melanoma, head and neck, liver or kidney cancer.

The chain uses TRBV5-1 and TRBJ1-2; TRBD1 aligns across 7 bases. The CDR3 spans 13 residues. CDR1 and CDR2 (germline): SGHRS, YFSETQ. Trimming took 4 bases from V and 4 from J; bases not matched to a gene: 4. The CDR3 loop is CASSQGGLYGYTF. For the CDR3, the DNA is TGCGCCAGCAGCCAGGGGGGGCTCTATGGCTACACCTTC.

V and J are TRBV28 and TRBJ2-7; D unclear. This CDR3 has 11 residues. Trimming pared 4 bases from V and 4 bases from J, leaving 5 bases between. Germline assignment: CDR1 MDHEN and CDR2 SYDVKM. For the CDR3, the DNA is TGTGCCAGCAGTTACTTTTACGAGCAGTACTTC. Residues: CASSYFYEQYF.

The chain carries TRBV18 and TRBJ2-7, with 8 bases aligning to TRBD1. J gave up 2 bases and V 3 bases, and 3 bases lay outside the gene matches. The CDR3 is 14 amino acids. CDR1 and CDR2 from the germline V gene are KGHSH and LQKENI. The DNA for the CDR3 is TGTGCCAGCTCACCGAGGACAGGGACCTACGAGCAGTACTTC. It codes for CASSPRTGTYEQYF.

The chain employs TRBV15 and TRBJ2-2; TRBD1 or TRBD2 may be the D gene (7 bases each). This CDR3 has 17 amino acids. Germline CDR1 LNHNV, CDR2 YYDKDF (reference sequence). The V end was cut by 0 bases, the J end by 3 bases, with 14 bases between. In DNA form, the CDR3 reads TGTGCCACCAGCAGAGAGACAGGGAGGGCTCACACCGGGGAGCTGTTTTTT. Residues: CATSRETGRAHTGELFF.

V is TRBV6-6 and J is TRBJ1-5, with 8 bases matching TRBD1. The V gene's germline CDR1 is MNHNY and CDR2 SVGAGI (reference sequence). This CDR3 is built from 16 residues. Trimming took 6 bases from V and 1 from J; bases not matched to a gene: 8. In nucleotides, the CDR3 is TGTGCCAGCAGCCCCAGACAGGGGATAAGCAATCAGCCCCAGCATTTT. This codes for CASSPRQGISNQPQHF.

The chain uses TRBV28 and TRBJ2-7; 9 bases agree with TRBD2. Germline CDR1 reads MDHEN; CDR2 reads SYDVKM. The CDR3 length is 16 residues. The ends lost 3 bases at V and 1 base at J; junction bases unmatched: 7. The CDR3 coding sequence is TGTGCCAGCAGTTTCCCATCTAGCGGGGTGTCCTACGAGCAGTACTTC. It translates to CASSFPSSGVSYEQYF.

This chain joins TRBV6-1 and TRBJ1-2; 8 bases are shared with TRBD1. V was pared by 6 bases and J by 7 bases, with 13 bases of the junction left unmatched. Germline CDR1 MNHNS, CDR2 SASEGT. This CDR3 is built from 15 residues. CDR3: CASRKGIQGVLGYTF. CDR3 in DNA: TGTGCCAGCAGGAAGGGGATACAGGGGGTACTTGGCTACACCTTC.

The V and J genes are TRBV7-8 and TRBJ1-5; the match to TRBD1 covers 8 bases. The CDR3 runs to 14 residues. Trimming cost V 1 base and J 4 bases; bases outside gene matches: 0. The germline gives CDR1 SGHVS, CDR2 FQNEAQ. CDR3 in DNA: TGTGCCAGCAGCTTAGACAGGGGGAATCAGCCCCAGCATTTT. Its protein product is CASSLDRGNQPQHF.

The CDR3 spells CAWSVRAGGVTDTQYF. As DNA, the CDR3 is TGTGCCTGGAGTGTAAGGGCAGGGGGAGTGACAGATACGCAGTATTTT. The chain has TRBV30 and TRBJ2-3; 7 nucleotides line up with TRBD1. The CDR3 totals 16 residues. Trimming took 0 bases from V and 3 from J; bases not matched to a gene: 9. CDR1 GTSNPN and CDR2 SVGIG come from the germline V gene (reference sequence).

The rearrangement links TRBV4-1 to TRBJ1-3, with D hard to call. This CDR3 has 17 residues. V was shortened by 2 bases and J by 0 bases, with 14 bases between the two germline ends. Germline V lookup: CDR1 MGHRA, CDR2 YSYEKL. The DNA of the CDR3 is TGCGCCAGCAGCCAAAAAGGCATCTCTTACTCTGGAAACACCATATATTTT. Translated: CASSQKGISYSGNTIYF.

V and J are TRBV5-8 and TRBJ1-2; D is unclear. V shed 0 bases and J shed 0 bases, with 9 bases lying between them. This CDR3 has 15 residues. In germline, CDR1 is SGHTS, CDR2 YDEGEE. CDR3 residues: CASSLGQRTNYGYTF. CDR3 in DNA: TGTGCCAGCAGCTTGGGACAACGTACTAACTATGGCTACACCTTC. The variable domain in full, completed from reference TRBV5-8 and TRBJ1-2, reads EAGVTQSPTHLIKTRGQQATLRCSPISGHTSVYWYQQALGLGLQFLLWYDEGEERNRGNFPPRFSGRQFPNYSSELNVNALELEDSALYLCASSLGQRTNYGYTFGSGTRLTVV.

The chain recombines TRBV5-4 with TRBJ2-5; 10 bases are a match to TRBD2. Germline V CDR1 and CDR2: SGHNT, YYREEE (reference sequence). CDR3 length: 15 amino acids. The V segment lost 0 bases and the J segment 4 bases; nucleotides outside the gene matches: 3. The CDR3 region is CASSLVSGGLETQYF. The DNA of the CDR3 is TGTGCCAGCAGCTTGGTTAGCGGGGGGTTAGAGACCCAGTACTTC.

This chain joins TRBV19 and TRBJ2-7; the match to TRBD1 covers 7 bases. Losses at the gene ends were 4 bases for V and 5 bases for J; bases not matched to a gene: 5. Germline V gives CDR1 LNHDA, CDR2 SQIVND (reference sequence). The CDR3 covers 13 residues. In nucleotides, the CDR3 is TGTGCCAGTAGTACCGACAGGGTCAACGAGCAGTACTTC. This gives the protein CASSTDRVNEQYF. Full variable domain (rest looked up from reference TRBV19 and TRBJ2-7): DGGITQSPKYLFRKEGQNVTLSCEQNLNHDAMYWYRQDPGQGLRLIYYSQIVNDFQKGDIAEGYSVSREKKESFPLTVTSAQKNPTAFYLCASSTDRVNEQYFGPGTRLTVT.

This chain links TRBV19 with TRBJ1-1, with unresolved D. The CDR3 is made up of 12 amino acids. Germline CDR1 reads LNHDA; CDR2 reads SQIVND (reference sequence). V was cut by 4 bases and J by 2 bases, with 5 bases left in between. The CDR3 bases are TGTGCCAGTAGTAGTGGTAACACTGAAGCTTTCTTT. Translation gives CASSSGNTEAFF.

Only one count was recorded for this clone. The chain couples TRBV7-9 to TRBJ2-1; 9 positions match TRBD2. The germline V gene has CDR1 SEHNR and CDR2 FQNEAQ (reference sequence). The CDR3 is 14 amino acids. With V trimmed by 4 bases and J by 6 bases, 4 bases remained unmatched. DNA for the CDR3: TGTGCCAGCAGCTCGCGGGGGGGTTCCAATGAGCAGTTCTTC. Amino acids: CASSSRGGSNEQFF.

The chain combines TRBV4-1 with TRBJ2-1; D is perhaps TRBD1 or TRBD2 (6 bases each). The V gene's germline CDR1 is MGHRA and CDR2 YSYEKL. V was trimmed by 2 bases and J by 6 bases, leaving 20 bases between them. The CDR3 is 17 amino acids. The CDR3 DNA sequence: TGCGCCAGCAGCCAACCCGGCGGCGGGAAGGGGGGCAATGAGCAGTTCTTC. Amino acids: CASSQPGGGKGGNEQFF.

This clone was detected only a few times. The rearrangement uses TRBV5-1 and TRBJ2-7; 10 nucleotides agree with TRBD2. This CDR3 is built from 16 residues. Germline trimming cut 3 bases from V and 2 bases from J; bases unmatched to any gene: 8. Germline CDR1 SGHRS, CDR2 YFSETQ. The CDR3 DNA reads TGCGCCAGCAGCTCCCGAAGCGGGAGGGCCGCCTACGAGCAGTACTTC. It codes for CASSSRSGRAAYEQYF.

Remarks on this clone: The junction and the germline gene differ at one end; a read error may be behind it. The chain couples TRBV6-6 to TRBJ2-7; 11 bases are shared with TRBD2. CDR3 length: 13 residues. Germline V gene data show CDR1 as MNHNY and CDR2 as SVGAGI (reference sequence). The CDR3 loop is CASSPTTSGGEDF. Written as DNA, the CDR3 is TGTGCCAGCAGTCCTACCACTAGCGGGGGCGAGGACTTC.